Listed here are 26 T cell receptor beta chains from one sample, sequenced in a study of blood T cell repertoires in COVID-19. The repertoire was sequenced with immunoSEQ multiplex PCR; TCRdb's copy has only in-frame clones and lacks some. This table has fewer than 500,000 clones, around 87% appearing once. The sequenced sample consisted of PBMCs or T cells enriched from blood (not recorded which). These receptors all come from a young man who had recovered from COVID-19.

The J gene is TRBJ1-1, the V gene TRBV10-3; 7 bases align to TRBD1. Germline CDR1 is ENHRY and CDR2 is SYGVKD. The CDR3 contains 13 residues. Germline trimming cut 5 bases from V and 3 bases from J; bases unmatched to any gene: 3. The CDR3 reads CAISRTGDTEAFF. The CDR3 region has the DNA TGTGCCATCAGTCGTACAGGGGACACTGAAGCTTTCTTT.

This chain connects TRBV3-1 (or the pseudogene TRBV3-2) to TRBJ2-1, with 13 bases fitting TRBD2. Germline assignment: CDR1 LGHDT and CDR2 YNNKEL (reference sequence). This CDR3 has 16 residues. V was pared by 0 bases and J by 6 bases, with 2 bases of the junction left unmatched. For the CDR3, the DNA is TGTGCCAGCAGCCAAGATAGGACTAGCGGGGGCAATGAGCAGTTCTTC. This codes for CASSQDRTSGGNEQFF.

This chain uses TRBV5-6 with TRBJ1-2, with TRBD1 matching over 9 bases. J was trimmed by 5 bases and V by 2 bases; bases with no gene match: 10. Germline assignment: CDR1 SGHDT and CDR2 YYEEEE. The CDR3 is 16 residues long. The CDR3 sequence: CASSFITGTGRYGYTF. In DNA, the CDR3 is TGTGCCAGCAGCTTTATAACCGGGACAGGGAGGTATGGCTACACCTTC.

V gene TRBV7-8 combines with J gene TRBJ2-1; 9 nucleotides agree with TRBD1. Germline values: CDR1 SGHVS, CDR2 FQNEAQ. The trim removed 5 bases at V and 4 bases at J, leaving 6 bases unmatched. CDR3 size: 15 residues. CDR3 sequence (DNA): TGTGCCAGCAGCCGAGGACAGGGGACTTACAATGAGCAGTTCTTC. Its protein is CASSRGQGTYNEQFF.

J is TRBJ2-5 and V is TRBV11-2, with D perhaps TRBD2 (5 bases). CDR3 length: 14 residues. The ends were cut back, 4 bases at V and 0 bases at J, with 9 bases in the middle. Germline CDR1 SGHAT, CDR2 FQNNGV. This CDR3 reads CASSSSPYQETQYF. The CDR3 region has the DNA TGTGCCAGCAGCTCTAGCCCGTACCAAGAGACCCAGTACTTC.

This clone is a singleton in its sample. V usage is TRBV15 and J usage is TRBJ2-1; possibly TRBD1 for D (6 bases). Germline loops: CDR1 LNHNV, CDR2 YYDKDF (reference sequence). The CDR3 has 15 residues. The V end lost 6 bases, the J end lost 0 bases, and 12 bases lay between the germline ends. The CDR3: CATSNDRSSYNEQFF. The DNA for the CDR3 is TGTGCCACCAGTAATGACAGGAGCTCCTACAATGAGCAGTTCTTC. The full variable domain, with the rest looked up from reference TRBV15 and TRBJ2-1, is DAMVIQNPRYQVTQFGKPVTLSCSQTLNHNVMYWYQQKSSQAPKLLFHYYDKDFNNEADTPDNFQSRRPNTSFCFLDIRSPGLGDTAMYLCATSNDRSSYNEQFFGPGTRLTVL.

This clone showed up just a few times. The rearrangement joins TRBV5-5 to TRBJ1-1; 7 bases are a match to TRBD1. The CDR3 length is 14 residues. V was pared by 2 bases and J by 8 bases, with 9 bases of the junction left unmatched. Germline values: CDR1 SGHKS, CDR2 YYEKEE (reference sequence). CDR3 region: CASSFNWDSPEAFF. For the CDR3, the DNA is TGTGCCAGCAGCTTTAACTGGGACAGCCCGGAAGCTTTCTTT. Combining the CDR3 with reference TRBV5-5 and TRBJ1-1 gives the whole variable domain DAGVTQSPTHLIKTRGQQVTLRCSPISGHKSVSWYQQVLGQGPQFIFQYYEKEERGRGNFPDRFSARQFPNYSSELNVNALLLGDSALYLCASSFNWDSPEAFFGQGTRLTVV.

The sample holds one count of this clone. This sequence joins TRBV5-1 and TRBJ1-5; TRBD1 aligns across 10 bases. The J segment lost 2 bases and the V segment lost 4 bases, leaving 3 bases of the junction unmatched. CDR1 and CDR2 from the germline V gene are SGHRS and YFSETQ. The CDR3 extends over 15 amino acids. CDR3 loop: CASSRTGGGNQPQHF. The CDR3 coding sequence is TGCGCCAGCAGCAGGACAGGGGGTGGCAATCAGCCCCAGCATTTT.

The V and J genes are TRBV6-1 and TRBJ2-1; 10 bases map to TRBD2. J gave up 0 bases and V 4 bases, and 6 bases lay outside the gene matches. This CDR3 is 17 amino acids long. From germline, CDR1 is MNHNS and CDR2 SASEGT. The CDR3 nucleotides read TGTGCCAGCAGTGCAACTAGCGGGGAGAACTCCTACAATGAGCAGTTCTTC. Translation: CASSATSGENSYNEQFF.

This clone came up a few times. The chain is built from TRBV5-1 and TRBJ1-1; 8 bases map to TRBD1. Trimming took 5 bases from V and 5 from J; bases not matched to a gene: 8. Germline CDR1 is SGHRS and CDR2 is YFSETQ. The CDR3 length is 14 residues. The CDR3, as DNA: TGCGCCAGCAGTCAGGCAGGGGGCTATACTGAAGCTTTCTTT. Its translation: CASSQAGGYTEAFF.

The chain couples TRBV7-3 to TRBJ2-7; 8 nucleotides match TRBD2. The CDR3 loop spans 15 amino acids. J gave up 2 bases and V 0 bases, and 3 bases lay outside the gene matches. Germline assignment: CDR1 SGHTA and CDR2 FQGTGA. The CDR3 region has the DNA TGTGCCAGCAGCTTAACTGGCGGGGGGACCTACGAGCAGTACTTC. This encodes CASSLTGGGTYEQYF. Drawing the rest from reference TRBV7-3 and TRBJ2-7, the complete variable domain is GAGVSQTPSNKVTEKGKYVELRCDPISGHTALYWYRQSLGQGPEFLIYFQGTGAADDSGLPNDRFFAVRPEGSVSTLKIQRTERGDSAVYLCASSLTGGGTYEQYFGPGTRLTVT.

The chain is built from TRBV18 and TRBJ1-5; 8 bases align to TRBD1. The CDR3 is 17 amino acids. The junction had 15 bases not matched to a gene; V was cut back by 5 bases and J by 6 bases. Germline CDR1 is KGHSH and CDR2 is LQKENI. CDR3 amino acids: CASSSQGAGTTAQPQHF. For the CDR3, the DNA is TGTGCCAGCTCATCCCAGGGGGCGGGGACAACGGCTCAGCCCCAGCATTTT. The complete variable domain, with remaining parts taken from reference TRBV18 and TRBJ1-5, reads NAGVMQNPRHLVRRRGQEARLRCSPMKGHSHVYWYRQLPEEGLKFMVYLQKENIIDESGMPKERFSAEFPKEGPSILRIQQVVRGDSAAYFCASSSQGAGTTAQPQHFGDGTRLSIL.

The chain has TRBV7-9 and TRBJ2-7; D not certain. Trimming left V 0 bases short and J 9 bases short, with 6 bases between. CDR3 size: 11 residues. CDR1 and CDR2 from the germline V gene are SEHNR and FQNEAQ (reference sequence). The CDR3 DNA reads TGTGCCAGCAGCTTAGCTCAGGCGCAGTACTTC. Residues: CASSLAQAQYF. The whole variable domain, remainder taken from reference TRBV7-9 and TRBJ2-7, is DTGVSQNPRHKITKRGQNVTFRCDPISEHNRLYWYRQTLGQGPEFLTYFQNEAQLEKSRLLSDRFSAERPKGSFSTLEIQRTEQGDSAMYLCASSLAQAQYFGPGTRLTVT.

V gene TRBV20-1 combines with J gene TRBJ2-1; TRBD2 matches at 10 bases. V dropped 0 bases and J dropped 15; count of bases not matched to a gene: 2. Per the germline V gene, CDR1 is DFQATT and CDR2 is SNEGSKA (reference sequence). This CDR3 spans 11 amino acids. CDR3 sequence: CSARDRTSGFF. In nucleotides, the CDR3 is TGCAGTGCTAGAGATCGGACTAGCGGGTTCTTC.

J is TRBJ1-5 and V is TRBV19; D may be TRBD1 (6 bases). From germline, CDR1 is LNHDA and CDR2 SQIVND (reference sequence). The CDR3 extends over 15 amino acids. Trimming left V 5 bases short and J 3 bases short, with 14 bases between. CDR3 sequence reads: CASSAQGLANQPQHF. CDR3 coding DNA: TGTGCCAGTAGTGCTCAGGGGCTTGCCAATCAGCCCCAGCATTTT.

In its sample, this clone was seen many times. This chain joins TRBV15 and TRBJ1-5, with 8 bases lining up with TRBD1. Germline CDR1 and CDR2: LNHNV and YYDKDF (reference sequence). This CDR3 has 14 amino acids. V lost 5 bases and J lost 5; bases outside the gene matches: 5. CDR3 sequence: CATSPTGVDQPQHF. The CDR3, as DNA: TGTGCCACCAGCCCGACAGGGGTTGATCAGCCCCAGCATTTT.

The chain has TRBV7-2 and TRBJ2-2; unclear D gene. Germline CDR1 SGHTA, CDR2 FQGNSA. This CDR3 has 15 residues. With 4 bases removed from V and 6 bases from J, the gap between germline ends came to 15 bases. CDR3 sequence reads: CASSYELSAAGELFF. The DNA for the CDR3 is TGTGCCAGCAGCTACGAACTTTCCGCCGCCGGGGAGCTGTTTTTT.

The chain employs TRBV5-5 and TRBJ2-7; D not resolved. Germline V gene sequence: CDR1 SGHKS, CDR2 YYEKEE (reference sequence). V lost 0 bases and J 0 bases, leaving 10 bases between the germline ends. The CDR3 has 15 amino acids. The CDR3 sequence: CASSLAGPGSYEQYF. CDR3 bases: TGTGCCAGCAGCTTGGCTGGGCCCGGCTCCTACGAGCAGTACTTC.

The J gene is TRBJ1-3, the V gene TRBV3-1 (or the pseudogene TRBV3-2); weak D call: TRBD1 (5 bases). Trimming took 1 base from V and 4 from J, leaving 14 bases between them. The CDR3 covers 16 residues. CDR1 and CDR2 from the germline V gene are LGHDT and YNNKEL (reference sequence). The CDR3 spells CASSQGFSGRGNTIYF. The DNA of the CDR3 is TGTGCCAGCAGCCAAGGCTTTTCAGGGAGGGGAAACACCATATATTTT.

CDR3 region: CASSNECSLKGSGANVLTF. The CDR3 DNA is TGTGCCAGCAGCAATGAGTGCTCCCTAAAGGGGTCCGGGGCCAACGTCCTGACTTTC. The genes are TRBV21-1 and TRBJ2-6; the table's TRBD1 call for D was not verified on the DNA. TRBV21-1 is labeled a pseudogene. The CDR3 is 19 residues long.

This rearrangement joins TRBV6-5 to TRBJ1-2, with 7 bases identical to TRBD1. Germline V gives CDR1 MNHEY, CDR2 SVGAGI. After removal of 5 bases from V and 6 bases from J, the junction contained 9 bases not matched to a gene. This CDR3 has 14 amino acids. DNA for the CDR3: TGTGCCAGCAGTAAAAAGGCAGGGGGTGATGGCTACACCTTC. Translated: CASSKKAGGDGYTF.

V is TRBV15 and J is TRBJ1-1, with D tentatively TRBD1 (5 bases). The CDR3 contains 13 residues. Germline assignment: CDR1 LNHNV and CDR2 YYDKDF (reference sequence). V lost 9 bases and J 4 bases, leaving 15 bases between the germline ends. The CDR3 nucleotides are TGTGCCACAGGACTACGAGGGGCCACTGAAGCTTTCTTT. Translating it yields CATGLRGATEAFF.

The chain employs TRBV3-1 (or the pseudogene TRBV3-2) and TRBJ1-2, with TRBD1 matching 7 bases. The J segment lost 7 bases and the V segment lost 0 bases, leaving 5 bases of the junction unmatched. The CDR3 has 14 amino acids. Germline CDR1 reads LGHDT; CDR2 reads YNNKEL (reference sequence). The CDR3: CASSQDSKGAGYTF. The CDR3 DNA reads TGTGCCAGCAGCCAAGATTCGAAGGGGGCTGGCTACACCTTC.

This clone is a singleton in its sample. The chain links TRBV5-4 to TRBJ2-1; 11 bases line up with TRBD2. CDR1 is SGHNT, CDR2 YYREEE, per germline (reference sequence). The CDR3 runs to 14 residues. Losses at the gene ends were 6 bases for V and 8 bases for J; bases not matched to a gene: 7. The CDR3 loop reads CASKVAGGPHEQFF. The DNA for the CDR3 is TGTGCCAGCAAAGTAGCGGGGGGGCCTCATGAGCAGTTCTTC.

This chain connects TRBV5-1 to TRBJ1-4; the match to TRBD1 covers 7 bases. The CDR3 consists of 15 residues. Germline CDR1 reads SGHRS; CDR2 reads YFSETQ. Germline trimming cut 1 base from V and 4 bases from J; bases unmatched to any gene: 4. This CDR3 is CASSLNRQGNEKLFF. The CDR3 nucleotides are TGCGCCAGCAGCTTGAACCGACAGGGTAATGAAAAACTGTTTTTT. Full variable domain (remainder filled in from reference TRBV5-1 and TRBJ1-4): KAGVTQTPRYLIKTRGQQVTLSCSPISGHRSVSWYQQTPGQGLQFLFEYFSETQRNKGNFPGRFSGRQFSNSRSEMNVSTLELGDSALYLCASSLNRQGNEKLFFGSGTQLSVL.

The rearrangement links TRBV7-2 to TRBJ2-1; unclear D gene. This CDR3 is 17 amino acids long. V was cut by 1 base and J by 0 bases, with 13 bases left in between. The germline V gene has CDR1 SGHTA and CDR2 FQGNSA. In DNA, the CDR3 is TGTGCCAGCAGCTTAGGTAGCAAACCTAGCTCCTACAATGAGCAGTTCTTC. Residues: CASSLGSKPSSYNEQFF.